A selection of T cell receptor beta chains follows, all from one sample in a study of CD8+CD57+ T cells in acquired aplastic anemia. TCRdb ran MiXCR on the reads and lists one entry per CDR3 protein. Of some 190,000 distinct CDR3 sequences listed, 50% to 55% were seen once; the top ten hold approximately 15%. The sample taken for sequencing was sorted CD4+, CD8+, or CD8+CD57+ T cells (not recorded which) from PBMCs. The receptors derive from a human donor in good health, serving as a control. The CDR3 runs from the conserved cysteine through the conserved F or W. A D gene is named only where the DNA matches it firmly. Size is stated for part of the rows, as once, few or many counts, or as a class when the clone is expanded.

clone size	D gene	J gene	V gene	CDR3 DNA	CDR3 protein
.	.	TRBJ1-3	TRBV10-2	TGCGCCAGCAGTGGCCGTAGGGAGGCCGGAAACACCATATATTTT	CASSGRREAGNTIYF
.	TRBD1	TRBJ1-6	TRBV10-3	TGTGCCATCAGTGCCGGGACAGGGCAGTCCCTTCTCCACTTT	CAISAGTGQSLLHF
many	TRBD1	TRBJ1-1	TRBV20-1	TGCAGTGCTCCCGGGACAGGGGCCCCTGAAGCTTTCTTT	CSAPGTGAPEAFF
once	TRBD1	TRBJ2-7	TRBV9	TGTGCCAGCAGCTCAAACAGGGGCCACGAGCAGTACTTC	CASSSNRGHEQYF
few	.	TRBJ1-2	TRBV28	TGTGCCAGCCTGGAGGGGCAGGGCCACTATGGCTACACCTTC	CASLEGQGHYGYTF
many	.	TRBJ1-1	TRBV11-2	TGTGCCAGCAGCCCGGAGACAGGTCGTGTCATAAGGGGGGCTTTCTTT	CASSPETGRVIRGAFF
.	.	TRBJ2-7	TRBV29-1	TGCAGCGTTTATCAGGGATACGAGCAGTACTTC	CSVYQGYEQYF
many	.	TRBJ2-7	TRBV7-6	TGTGCCAGCAGCTCCCAGGGTTCGGAGCAGTACTTC	CASSSQGSEQYF
.	TRBD2	TRBJ2-1	TRBV29-1	TGCAGCGTTGTCAGCGGGAGGAGGGATGAGCAGTTCTTC	CSVVSGRRDEQFF
many	TRBD1	TRBJ2-5	TRBV25-1	TGTGCCAGCAGTAGGACAGGCCACTTC	CASSRTGHF
.	TRBD2	TRBJ2-1	TRBV19	TGTGCCAGTAGTGGGGGACTAGCGGAGCGGTACAATGAGCAGTTCTTC	CASSGGLAERYNEQFF
many	.	TRBJ2-5	TRBV10-1	TGCGCCAGCAGTGATAGCATAGGATTGGGGCACCAAGAGACCCAGTACTTC	CASSDSIGLGHQETQYF
.	TRBD1	TRBJ2-7	TRBV7-9	TGTGCCAGCAACAGGGGGCTGTACGAGCAGTACTTC	CASNRGLYEQYF
.	.	TRBJ2-7	TRBV7-9	TGTGCCAGCAGCTTAGTCGGGTCACTGGGAATTTACGAGCAGTACTTC	CASSLVGSLGIYEQYF
.	TRBD1	TRBJ1-2	TRBV12-3/TRBV12-4	TGTGCCAGCAGGGGTCGACAGGGGACTAACTATGGCTACACCTTC	CASRGRQGTNYGYTF
many	.	TRBJ1-1	TRBV6-5	TGTGCCAGCAGCTCTAGACGGAACACTGAAGCTTTCTTT	CASSSRRNTEAFF
few	.	TRBJ1-4	TRBV28	TGTGCCAGCAGTTTATACAGCGCAACTAATGAAAAACTGTTTTTT	CASSLYSATNEKLFF
.	.	TRBJ1-2	TRBV28	TGTGCCAGCAGTTTATCAGGGGTGGGCTACACCTTC	CASSLSGVGYTF
.	.	TRBJ2-3	TRBV7-2	TGTGCCAGCAGCTCACAGGGAGGAGGCACAGATACGCAGTATTTT	CASSSQGGGTDTQYF
.	.	TRBJ1-6	TRBV7-2	TGTGCCAGCAGCTTAGAGGCCGAACGCTCACCCCTCCACTTT	CASSLEAERSPLHF
many	.	TRBJ1-1	TRBV7-3	TGTGCCAGCAGCTTGGGGCCCGGGGGCACTGAAGCTTTCTTT	CASSLGPGGTEAFF
few	.	TRBJ1-5	TRBV29-1	TGCAGCGTTGGGATTGGGGGAAGCAATCAGCCCCAGCATTTT	CSVGIGGSNQPQHF
.	.	TRBJ2-7	TRBV24-1	TGTGCCACCAGTGATAATCGGACAGTTATAATCTACGAGCAGTACTTC	CATSDNRTVIIYEQYF
once	.	TRBJ2-5	TRBV10-3	TGTGCCATCAGTGGCCCACAAGAGACCCAGTACTTC	CAISGPQETQYF
.	TRBD1	TRBJ1-3	TRBV2	TGTGCCAGCAGGGACAGGGGCTCTGGAAACACCATATATTTT	CASRDRGSGNTIYF
many	TRBD1	TRBJ2-7	TRBV6-1	TGTGCCAGCAGTGGCCGGGACAGGGGATCCTACGAGCAGTACTTC	CASSGRDRGSYEQYF